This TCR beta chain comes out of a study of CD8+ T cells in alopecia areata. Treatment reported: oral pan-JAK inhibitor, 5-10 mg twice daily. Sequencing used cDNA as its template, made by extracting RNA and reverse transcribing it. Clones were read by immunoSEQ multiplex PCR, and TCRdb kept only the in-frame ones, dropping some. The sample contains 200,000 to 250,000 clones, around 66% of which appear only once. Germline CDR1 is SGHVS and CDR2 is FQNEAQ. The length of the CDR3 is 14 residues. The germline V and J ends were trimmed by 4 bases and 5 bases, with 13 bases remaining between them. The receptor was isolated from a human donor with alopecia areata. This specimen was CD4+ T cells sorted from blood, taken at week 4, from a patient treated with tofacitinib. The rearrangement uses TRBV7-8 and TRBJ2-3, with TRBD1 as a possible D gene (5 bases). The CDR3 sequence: CASSYGQALDTQYF. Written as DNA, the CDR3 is TGTGCCAGCAGCTACGGACAAGCATTAGATACGCAGTATTTT.